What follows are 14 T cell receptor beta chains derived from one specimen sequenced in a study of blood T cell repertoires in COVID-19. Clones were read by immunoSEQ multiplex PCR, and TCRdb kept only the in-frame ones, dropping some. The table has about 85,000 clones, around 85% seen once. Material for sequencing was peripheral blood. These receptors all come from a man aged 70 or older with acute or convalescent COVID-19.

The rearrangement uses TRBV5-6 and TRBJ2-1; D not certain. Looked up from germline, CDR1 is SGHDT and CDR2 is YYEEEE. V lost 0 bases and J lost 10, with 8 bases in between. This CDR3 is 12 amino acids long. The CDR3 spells CASSLVGPEQFF. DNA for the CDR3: TGTGCCAGCAGCTTGGTGGGCCCCGAGCAGTTCTTC.

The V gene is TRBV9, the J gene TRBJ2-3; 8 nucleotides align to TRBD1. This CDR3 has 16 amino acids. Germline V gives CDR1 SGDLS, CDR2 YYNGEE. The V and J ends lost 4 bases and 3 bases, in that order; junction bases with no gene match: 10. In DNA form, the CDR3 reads TGTGCCAGCAGCCCGAGGGGAGGACAGGGAACAGATACGCAGTATTTT. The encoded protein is CASSPRGGQGTDTQYF. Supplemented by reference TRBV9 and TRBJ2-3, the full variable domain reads DSGVTQTPKHLITATGQRVTLRCSPRSGDLSVYWYQQSLDQGLQFLIQYYNGEERAKGNILERFSAQQFPDLHSELNLSSLELGDSALYFCASSPRGGQGTDTQYFGPGTRLTVL.

The CDR3 DNA follows: TGTGCCAGCAGCTTGGGACTAGCGGCTTACAATGAGCAGTTCTTC. It is translated as CASSLGLAAYNEQFF. This chain joins TRBV7-9 and TRBJ2-1, with 11 bases matching TRBD2. The CDR3 totals 15 residues. CDR1 SEHNR and CDR2 FQNEAQ come from the germline V gene (reference sequence). Losses at the gene ends were 3 bases for V and 4 bases for J; bases not matched to a gene: 2. Full variable domain (rest looked up from reference TRBV7-9 and TRBJ2-1): DTGVSQNPRHKITKRGQNVTFRCDPISEHNRLYWYRQTLGQGPEFLTYFQNEAQLEKSRLLSDRFSAERPKGSFSTLEIQRTEQGDSAMYLCASSLGLAAYNEQFFGPGTRLTVL.

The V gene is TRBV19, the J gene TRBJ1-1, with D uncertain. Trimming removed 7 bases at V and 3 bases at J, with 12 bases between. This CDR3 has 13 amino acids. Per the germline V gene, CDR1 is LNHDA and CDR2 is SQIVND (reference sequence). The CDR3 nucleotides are TGTGCCAGTACCCCAAGGAGGGACACTGAAGCTTTCTTT. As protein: CASTPRRDTEAFF.

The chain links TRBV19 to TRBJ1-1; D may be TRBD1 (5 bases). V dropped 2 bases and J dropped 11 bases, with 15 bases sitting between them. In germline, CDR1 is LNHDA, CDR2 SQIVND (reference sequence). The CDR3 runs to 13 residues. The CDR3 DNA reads TGTGCCAGTAGTATAAAGGACAACCTTGGGGCTTTCTTT. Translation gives CASSIKDNLGAFF. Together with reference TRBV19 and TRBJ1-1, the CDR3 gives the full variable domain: DGGITQSPKYLFRKEGQNVTLSCEQNLNHDAMYWYRQDPGQGLRLIYYSQIVNDFQKGDIAEGYSVSREKKESFPLTVTSAQKNPTAFYLCASSIKDNLGAFFGQGTRLTVV.

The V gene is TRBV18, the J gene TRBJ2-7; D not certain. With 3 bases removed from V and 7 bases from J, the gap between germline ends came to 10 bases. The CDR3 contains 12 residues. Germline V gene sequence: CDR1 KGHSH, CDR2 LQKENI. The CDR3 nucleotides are TGTGCCAGCTCACCTAGCAATAGGGAGCAGTACGTC. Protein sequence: CASSPSNREQYV.

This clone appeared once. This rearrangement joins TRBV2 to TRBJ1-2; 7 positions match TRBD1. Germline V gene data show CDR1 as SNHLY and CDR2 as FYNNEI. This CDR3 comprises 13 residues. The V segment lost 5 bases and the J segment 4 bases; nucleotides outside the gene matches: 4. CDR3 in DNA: TGTGCCAGCAGTCAGGGACAGTCCTATGGCTACACCTTC. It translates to CASSQGQSYGYTF.

CDR3 in amino acids: CASSPSGPGTTSPLHF. DNA of the CDR3: TGTGCCAGCTCACCCTCCGGACCCGGGACAACATCACCCCTCCACTTT. The chain recombines TRBV18 with TRBJ1-6, with a possible D match to TRBD1 (6 bases). CDR1 and CDR2 (germline): KGHSH, LQKENI. This CDR3 has 16 residues. V lost 3 bases and J lost 10, with 19 bases in between.

In nucleotides, the CDR3 is TGTGCCAGCACTCTAGGGGGTTTTGAAGATACGCAGTATTTT. Encoded protein: CASTLGGFEDTQYF. The chain has TRBV28 and TRBJ2-3, with D possibly being TRBD1 (6 bases). Trimming shortened V by 7 bases and J by 5 bases, and 16 bases separated the two germline ends. Per germline, CDR1 MDHEN and CDR2 SYDVKM. The CDR3 has 14 amino acids.

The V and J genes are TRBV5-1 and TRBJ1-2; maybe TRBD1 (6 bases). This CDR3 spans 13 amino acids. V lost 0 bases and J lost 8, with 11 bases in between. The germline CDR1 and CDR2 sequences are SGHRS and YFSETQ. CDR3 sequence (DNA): TGCGCCAGCAGCTTGGAACAGGGTAGGGGCTACACCTTC. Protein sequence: CASSLEQGRGYTF.

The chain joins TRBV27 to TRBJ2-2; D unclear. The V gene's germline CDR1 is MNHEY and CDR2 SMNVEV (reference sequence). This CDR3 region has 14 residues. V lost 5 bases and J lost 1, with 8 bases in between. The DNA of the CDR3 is TGTGCCAGCAGTATTTCACAGAACACCGGGGAGCTGTTTTTT. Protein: CASSISQNTGELFF.

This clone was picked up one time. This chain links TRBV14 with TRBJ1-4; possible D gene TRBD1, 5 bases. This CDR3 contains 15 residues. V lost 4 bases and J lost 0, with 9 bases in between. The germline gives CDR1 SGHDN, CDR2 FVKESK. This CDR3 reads CASSLGGTTNEKLFF. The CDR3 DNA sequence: TGTGCCAGCAGCCTGGGGGGTACAACTAATGAAAAACTGTTTTTT.

CDR3: CASSWGTEGTEAFF. CDR3 DNA sequence: TGTGCCAGCAGTTGGGGGACTGAAGGGACTGAAGCTTTCTTT. V is TRBV27 and J is TRBJ1-1; tentative D call: TRBD1 (5 bases). CDR3 length: 14 amino acids. The V gene's germline CDR1 is MNHEY and CDR2 SMNVEV (reference sequence). The V end lost 4 bases, the J end lost 5 bases, and 14 bases lay between the germline ends.

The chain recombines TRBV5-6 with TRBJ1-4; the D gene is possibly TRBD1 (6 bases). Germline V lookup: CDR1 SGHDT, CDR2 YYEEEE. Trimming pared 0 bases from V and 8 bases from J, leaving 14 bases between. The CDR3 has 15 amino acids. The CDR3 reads CASSLAQGFTEKLFF. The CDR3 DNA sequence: TGTGCCAGCAGCTTGGCTCAGGGGTTCACCGAAAAACTGTTTTTT.